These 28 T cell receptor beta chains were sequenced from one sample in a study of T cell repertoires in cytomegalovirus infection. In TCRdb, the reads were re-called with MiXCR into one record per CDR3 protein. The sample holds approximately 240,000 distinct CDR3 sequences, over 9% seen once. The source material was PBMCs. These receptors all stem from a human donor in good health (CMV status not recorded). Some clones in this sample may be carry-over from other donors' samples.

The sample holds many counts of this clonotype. The CDR3 spells CASSLLASDTQYF. CDR3 sequence (DNA): TGTGCCAGCAGCTTGCTAGCATCAGATACGCAGTATTTT. J is TRBJ2-3 and V is TRBV5-4; a possible D gene is TRBD2 (5 bases). The CDR3 spans 13 residues. The V and J ends lost 1 base and 4 bases respectively, with 7 bases between them. CDR1 and CDR2 from the germline V gene are SGHNT and YYREEE (reference sequence).

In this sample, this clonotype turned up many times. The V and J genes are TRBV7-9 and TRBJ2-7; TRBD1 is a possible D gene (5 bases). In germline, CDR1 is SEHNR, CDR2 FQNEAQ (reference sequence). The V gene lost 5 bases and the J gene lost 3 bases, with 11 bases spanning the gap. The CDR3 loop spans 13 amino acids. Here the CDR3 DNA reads TGTGCCAGCAGCCCGGACACCGACTACGAGCAGTACTTC. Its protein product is CASSPDTDYEQYF. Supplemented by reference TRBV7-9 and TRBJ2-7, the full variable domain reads DTGVSQNPRHKITKRGQNVTFRCDPISEHNRLYWYRQTLGQGPEFLTYFQNEAQLEKSRLLSDRFSAERPKGSFSTLEIQRTEQGDSAMYLCASSPDTDYEQYFGPGTRLTVT.

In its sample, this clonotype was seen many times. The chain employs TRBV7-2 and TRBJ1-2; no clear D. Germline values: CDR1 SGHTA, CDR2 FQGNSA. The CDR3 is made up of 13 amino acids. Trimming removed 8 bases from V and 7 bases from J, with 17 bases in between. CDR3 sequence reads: CASHRGTGSGYTF. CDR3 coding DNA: TGTGCCAGCCACCGTGGTACGGGAAGTGGCTACACCTTC.

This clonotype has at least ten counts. CDR3 DNA: TGTGCCAGCATTAATCGCCCAGGGAACTACGAGCAGTACTTC. It is translated as CASINRPGNYEQYF. V and J are TRBV6-2 or TRBV6-3 and TRBJ2-7; the D gene is possibly TRBD1 (5 bases). Trimming removed 7 bases at V and 3 bases at J, with 16 bases between. Germline CDR1 and CDR2: MNHEY and SVGEGT. CDR3 size: 14 residues.

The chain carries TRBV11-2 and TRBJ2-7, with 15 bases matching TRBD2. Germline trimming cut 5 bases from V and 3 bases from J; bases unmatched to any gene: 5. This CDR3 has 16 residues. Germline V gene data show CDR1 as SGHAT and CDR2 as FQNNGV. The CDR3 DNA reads TGTGCCAGCAGCCCGGGACTAGCGGGGGGTTACTACGAGCAGTACTTC. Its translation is CASSPGLAGGYYEQYF.

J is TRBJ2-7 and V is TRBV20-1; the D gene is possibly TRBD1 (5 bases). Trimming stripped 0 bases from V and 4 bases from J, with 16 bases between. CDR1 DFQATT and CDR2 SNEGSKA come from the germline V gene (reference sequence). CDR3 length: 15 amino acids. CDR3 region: CSARDVAGRTYEQYF. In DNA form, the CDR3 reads TGCAGTGCTAGAGATGTCGCAGGGCGAACTTACGAGCAGTACTTC.

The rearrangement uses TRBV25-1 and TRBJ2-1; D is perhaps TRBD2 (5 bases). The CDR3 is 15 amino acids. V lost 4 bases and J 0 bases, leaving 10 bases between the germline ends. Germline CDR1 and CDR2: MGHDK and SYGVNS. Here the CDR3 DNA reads TGTGCCAGCAGTGGAACGGGGAGCTCCTACAATGAGCAGTTCTTC. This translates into CASSGTGSSYNEQFF.

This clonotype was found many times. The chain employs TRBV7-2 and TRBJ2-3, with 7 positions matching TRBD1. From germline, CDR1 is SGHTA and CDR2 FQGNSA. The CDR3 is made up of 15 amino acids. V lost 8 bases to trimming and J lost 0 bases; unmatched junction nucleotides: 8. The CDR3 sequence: CASAKGARSTDTQYF. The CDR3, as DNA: TGTGCCAGCGCCAAGGGGGCGCGCAGCACAGATACGCAGTATTTT.

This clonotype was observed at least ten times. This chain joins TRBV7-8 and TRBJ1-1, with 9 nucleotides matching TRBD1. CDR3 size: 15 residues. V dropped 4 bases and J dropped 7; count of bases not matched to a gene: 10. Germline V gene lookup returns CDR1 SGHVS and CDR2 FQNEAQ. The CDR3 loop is CASSSGTGRYYEAFF. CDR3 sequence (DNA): TGTGCCAGCAGCTCCGGGACAGGGCGCTATTATGAAGCTTTCTTT.

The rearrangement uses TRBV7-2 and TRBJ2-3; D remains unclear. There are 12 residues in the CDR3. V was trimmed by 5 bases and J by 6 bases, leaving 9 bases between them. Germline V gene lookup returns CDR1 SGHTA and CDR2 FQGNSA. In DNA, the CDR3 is TGTGCCAGCAGCGTATTTGAGGATACGCAGTATTTT. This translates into CASSVFEDTQYF.

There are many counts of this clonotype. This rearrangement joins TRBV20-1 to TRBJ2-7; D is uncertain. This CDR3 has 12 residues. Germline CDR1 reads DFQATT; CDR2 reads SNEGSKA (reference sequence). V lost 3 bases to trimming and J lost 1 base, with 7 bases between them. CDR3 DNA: TGCAGTGCTAGGAGGATGTCCTACGAGCAGTACTTC. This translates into CSARRMSYEQYF.

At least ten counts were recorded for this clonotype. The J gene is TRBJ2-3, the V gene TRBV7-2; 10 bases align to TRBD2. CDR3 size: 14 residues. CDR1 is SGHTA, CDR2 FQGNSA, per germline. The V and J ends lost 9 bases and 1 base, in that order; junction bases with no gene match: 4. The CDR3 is CASLSGRRTDTQYF. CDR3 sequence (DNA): TGTGCCAGTCTTAGCGGGAGGCGCACAGATACGCAGTATTTT.

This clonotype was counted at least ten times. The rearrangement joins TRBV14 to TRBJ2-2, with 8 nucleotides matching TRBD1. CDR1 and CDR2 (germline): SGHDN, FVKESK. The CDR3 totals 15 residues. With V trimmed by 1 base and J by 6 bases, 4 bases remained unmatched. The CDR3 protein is CASSQGTGRPGELFF. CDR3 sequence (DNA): TGTGCCAGCAGCCAAGGGACAGGGCGTCCCGGGGAGCTGTTTTTT.

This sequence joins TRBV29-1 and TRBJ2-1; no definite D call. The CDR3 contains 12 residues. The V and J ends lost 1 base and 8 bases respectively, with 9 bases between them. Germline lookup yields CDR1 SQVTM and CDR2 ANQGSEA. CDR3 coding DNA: TGCAGCGTTGAAGTACCAGTGGATGAGCAGTTCTTC. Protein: CSVEVPVDEQFF.

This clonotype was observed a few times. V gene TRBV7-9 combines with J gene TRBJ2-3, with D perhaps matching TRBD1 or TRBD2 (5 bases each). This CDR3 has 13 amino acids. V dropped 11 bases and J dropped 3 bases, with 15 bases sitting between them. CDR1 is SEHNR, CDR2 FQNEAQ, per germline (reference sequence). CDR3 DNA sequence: TGTGCCGAGGGAGCACAGGAAACAGATACGCAGTATTTT. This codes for CAEGAQETDTQYF.

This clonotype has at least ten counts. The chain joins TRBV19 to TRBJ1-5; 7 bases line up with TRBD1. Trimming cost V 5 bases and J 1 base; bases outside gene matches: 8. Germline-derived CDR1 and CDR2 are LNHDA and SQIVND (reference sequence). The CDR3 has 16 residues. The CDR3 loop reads CASSPLDRISNQPQHF. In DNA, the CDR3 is TGTGCCAGTAGTCCGTTGGACAGGATCAGCAATCAGCCCCAGCATTTT.

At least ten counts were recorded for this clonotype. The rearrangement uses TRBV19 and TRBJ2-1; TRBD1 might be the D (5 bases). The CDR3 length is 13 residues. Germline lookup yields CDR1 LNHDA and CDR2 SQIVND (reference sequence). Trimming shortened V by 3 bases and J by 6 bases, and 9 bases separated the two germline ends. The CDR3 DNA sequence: TGTGCCAGTAGTATGGGGCAGGGCAATGAGCAGTTCTTC. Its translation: CASSMGQGNEQFF.

CDR3 in DNA: TGTGCCAGCAGTGAACCAAACAGAGGCTATGGCTACACCTTC. It specifies CASSEPNRGYGYTF. The genes are TRBV2 and TRBJ1-2; D call uncertain. V lost 2 bases and J lost 4, with 11 bases in between. In germline, CDR1 is SNHLY, CDR2 FYNNEI. The CDR3 is 14 amino acids.

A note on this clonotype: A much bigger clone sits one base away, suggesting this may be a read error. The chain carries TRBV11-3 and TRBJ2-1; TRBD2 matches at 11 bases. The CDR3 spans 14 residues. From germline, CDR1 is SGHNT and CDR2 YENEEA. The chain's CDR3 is CASSILAGVNVQFF. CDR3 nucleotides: TGTGCCAGCAGCATACTAGCGGGAGTAAATGTGCAGTTCTTC.

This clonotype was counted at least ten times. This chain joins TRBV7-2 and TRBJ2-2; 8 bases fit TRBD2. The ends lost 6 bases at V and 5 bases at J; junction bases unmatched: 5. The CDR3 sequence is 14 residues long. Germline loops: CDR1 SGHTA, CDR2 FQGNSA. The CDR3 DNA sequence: TGTGCCAGCAGTCGAGCGGGGGAGACCGGGGAGCTGTTTTTT. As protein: CASSRAGETGELFF.

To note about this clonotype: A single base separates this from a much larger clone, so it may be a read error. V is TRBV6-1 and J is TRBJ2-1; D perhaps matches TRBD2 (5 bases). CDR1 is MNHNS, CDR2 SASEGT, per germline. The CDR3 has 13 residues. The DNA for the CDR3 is TGTGTCAGCCTAGCACCCAACTACAATGAGCAGTTCTTC. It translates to CVSLAPNYNEQFF.

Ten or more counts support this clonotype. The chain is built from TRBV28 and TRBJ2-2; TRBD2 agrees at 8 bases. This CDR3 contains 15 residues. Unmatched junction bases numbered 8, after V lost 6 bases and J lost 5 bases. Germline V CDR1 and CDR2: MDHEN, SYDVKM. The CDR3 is CASRPSGRETGELFF. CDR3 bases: TGTGCCAGCAGACCAAGCGGGAGAGAGACCGGGGAGCTGTTTTTT. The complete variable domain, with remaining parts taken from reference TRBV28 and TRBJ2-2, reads DVKVTQSSRYLVKRTGEKVFLECVQDMDHENMFWYRQDPGLGLRLIYFSYDVKMKEKGDIPEGYSVSREKKERFSLILESASTNQTSMYLCASRPSGRETGELFFGEGSRLTVL.

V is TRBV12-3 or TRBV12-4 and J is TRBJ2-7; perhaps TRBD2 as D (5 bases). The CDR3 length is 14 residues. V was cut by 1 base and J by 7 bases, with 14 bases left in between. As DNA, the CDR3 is TGTGCCAGCAGTTTAGATCCCGCCTCGGGGGAGCAGTACTTC. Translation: CASSLDPASGEQYF.

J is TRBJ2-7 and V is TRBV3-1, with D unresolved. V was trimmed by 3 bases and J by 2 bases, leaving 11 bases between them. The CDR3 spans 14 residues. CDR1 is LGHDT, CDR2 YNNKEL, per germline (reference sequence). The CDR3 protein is CASSQFRAPYEQYF. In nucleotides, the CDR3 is TGTGCCAGCAGCCAGTTCCGGGCCCCCTACGAGCAGTACTTC.

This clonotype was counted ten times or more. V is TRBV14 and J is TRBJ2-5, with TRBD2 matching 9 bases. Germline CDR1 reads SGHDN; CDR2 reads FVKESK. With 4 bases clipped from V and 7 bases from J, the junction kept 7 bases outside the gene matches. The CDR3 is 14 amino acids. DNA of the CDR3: TGTGCCAGCAGCCCCGGACTAGCGAGCGGGACCCAGTACTTC. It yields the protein CASSPGLASGTQYF.

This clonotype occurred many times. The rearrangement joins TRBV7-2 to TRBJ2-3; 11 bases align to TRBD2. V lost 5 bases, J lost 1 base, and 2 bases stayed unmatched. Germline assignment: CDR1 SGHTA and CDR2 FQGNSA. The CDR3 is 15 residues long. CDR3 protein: CASSVTSGGTDTQYF. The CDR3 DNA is TGTGCCAGCAGCGTGACTAGCGGGGGCACAGATACGCAGTATTTT.

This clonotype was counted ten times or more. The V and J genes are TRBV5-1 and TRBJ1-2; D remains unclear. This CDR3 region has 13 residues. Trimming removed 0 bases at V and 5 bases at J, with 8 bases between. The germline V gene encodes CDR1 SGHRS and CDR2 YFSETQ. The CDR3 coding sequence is TGCGCCAGCAGCTTGGAGAGTTTATATGGCTACACCTTC. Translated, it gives CASSLESLYGYTF.

CDR3 in amino acids: CSVRTITSYNEQFF. The CDR3, as DNA: TGCAGCGTTCGAACCATTACCTCCTACAATGAGCAGTTCTTC. The V gene is TRBV29-1, the J gene TRBJ2-1; D gene ambiguous. Germline CDR1 is SQVTM and CDR2 is ANQGSEA. V was trimmed by 5 bases and J by 0 bases, leaving 11 bases between them. The CDR3 loop spans 14 amino acids.